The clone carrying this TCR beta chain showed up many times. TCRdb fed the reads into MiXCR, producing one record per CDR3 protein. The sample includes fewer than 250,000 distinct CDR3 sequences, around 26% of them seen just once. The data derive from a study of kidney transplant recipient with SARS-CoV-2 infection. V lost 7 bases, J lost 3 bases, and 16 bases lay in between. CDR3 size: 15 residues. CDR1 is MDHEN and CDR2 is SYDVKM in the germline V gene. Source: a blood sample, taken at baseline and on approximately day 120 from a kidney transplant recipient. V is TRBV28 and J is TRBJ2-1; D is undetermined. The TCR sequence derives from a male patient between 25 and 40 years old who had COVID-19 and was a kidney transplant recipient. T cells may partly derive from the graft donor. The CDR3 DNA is TGTGCCAGCACCTTCCCGGGCCTAAACTACAATGAGCAGTTCTTC. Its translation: CASTFPGLNYNEQFF.